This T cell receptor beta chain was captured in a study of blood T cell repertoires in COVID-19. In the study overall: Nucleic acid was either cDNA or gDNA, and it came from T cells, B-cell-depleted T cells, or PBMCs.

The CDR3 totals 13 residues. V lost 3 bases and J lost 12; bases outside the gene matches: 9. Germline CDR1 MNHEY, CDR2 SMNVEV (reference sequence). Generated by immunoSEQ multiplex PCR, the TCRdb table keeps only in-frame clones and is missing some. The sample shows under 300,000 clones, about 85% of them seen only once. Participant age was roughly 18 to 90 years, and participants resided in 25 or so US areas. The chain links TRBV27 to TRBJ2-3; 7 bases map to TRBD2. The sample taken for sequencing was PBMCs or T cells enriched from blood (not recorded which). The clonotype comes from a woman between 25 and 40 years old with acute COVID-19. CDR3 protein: CASSFSSGILQYF. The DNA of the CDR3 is TGTGCCAGCAGTTTCAGCAGCGGGATACTTCAGTATTTT.